This record concerns one T cell receptor beta chain sequence. This record comes from a study of T cells in Graves' hyperthyroidism and ophthalmopathy. Deletions cut 0 bases from V and 6 bases from J, with 14 bases between. This CDR3 contains 16 residues. Germline V gene sequence: CDR1 SGHTA, CDR2 FQGTGA. Any patient presenting with uncontrolled infection, other autoimmune disease, pregnancy or lactation was left out. RNA transcripts served as the template for amplifying TCR beta CDR3 regions. HTBI primers were the set used in a first-round RT-PCR of the TCR CDR3. MiXCR, applied by TCRdb to the multiplex PCR reads, yields one record per CDR3 protein. The profile shows about 520,000 distinct CDR3 sequences, less than 25% of them singletons.

The rearrangement joins TRBV7-3 to TRBJ2-2; D gene ambiguous. The source material was blood. This TCR came from a man younger than 35 with Graves' hyperthyroidism. The CDR3 loop is CASSLTGQPVSGELFF. In DNA, the CDR3 is TGTGCCAGCAGCTTAACCGGGCAGCCCGTCTCCGGGGAGCTGTTTTTT.